This is a list of T cell receptor beta chains from one sample in a study of identifying expanded T cells in peripheral blood. Produced via immunoSEQ multiplex PCR; TCRdb's table is partial and in-frame only. The sample has more than 45,000 clones, under 85% seen once. The sequenced sample was blood. The receptors were sampled from a person between 18 and 70 years old in good health. The CDR3 runs from the conserved cysteine through the conserved F or W. D genes are given only for firm matches. A clone size is listed for some rows: how often the clone was seen (once, few, many), or a class if it is expanded.

TRBD1	TRBV6-1	NA	TRBJ2-7	CASSVTGGAGAYEQYF	TGTGCCAGCAGTGTCACAGGGGGCGCGGGGGCCTACGAGCAGTACTTC
NA	TRBV4-1	few	TRBJ1-2	CASSQTSTDGYTF	TGCGCCAGCAGCCAAACCAGTACCGATGGCTACACCTTC
NA	TRBV7-8	NA	TRBJ2-7	CASSPRSASGQYF	TGTGCCAGCAGCCCCCGCTCCGCTTCGGGGCAGTACTTC
NA	TRBV4-2	NA	TRBJ2-2	CASSQEYGDPRELFF	TGTGCCAGCAGCCAAGAGTACGGGGATCCCCGGGAGCTGTTTTTT
TRBD2	TRBV10-1	NA	TRBJ2-1	CASSTTSGGDEQFF	TGCGCCAGCAGCACGACTAGCGGGGGGGATGAGCAGTTCTTC
NA	TRBV11-2	NA	TRBJ2-4	CASLVGGGNIQYF	TGTGCCAGCCTCGTGGGGGGAGGCAACATTCAGTACTTC
NA	TRBV4-1	NA	TRBJ1-2	CASSQDSRDYGYTF	TGCGCCAGCAGCCAAGATTCCCGGGACTATGGCTACACCTTC
NA	TRBV11-2	NA	TRBJ2-2	CASSGRETGPITGELFF	TGTGCCAGCAGCGGTAGGGAAACCGGACCTATCACCGGGGAGCTGTTTTTT
TRBD1	TRBV7-9	NA	TRBJ1-5	CASDDRDSNQPQHF	TGTGCCAGCGACGACAGGGATAGCAATCAGCCCCAGCATTTT
TRBD2	TRBV9	NA	TRBJ2-7	CASSEGSGRVYEQYF	TGTGCCAGCAGCGAGGGGAGCGGGAGGGTTTACGAGCAGTACTTC
NA	TRBV23-1	few	TRBJ2-1	CASSQSQHPSGYNEQFF	TGCGCCAGCAGTCAATCCCAGCATCCGTCGGGGTACAATGAGCAGTTCTTC
TRBD2	TRBV11-2	once	TRBJ2-2	CASSPRAGVAGELFF	TGTGCCAGCAGCCCCCGAGCGGGGGTCGCCGGGGAGCTGTTTTTT
NA	TRBV18	NA	TRBJ1-2	CASSPGRQANYGYTF	TGTGCCAGCTCCCCCGGACGACAGGCTAACTATGGCTACACCTTC
NA	TRBV11-3	NA	TRBJ1-5	CASSSDRNQPQHF	TGTGCCAGCAGCTCCGACAGGAATCAGCCCCAGCATTTT